This TCR beta chain was captured by sequencing in a study of T-cell memory formation after mild COVID-19. Study details: The two donors had largely donor-specific TCR clusters. Points from the study as a whole: Some clones that responded turned up in pre-infection memory, which suggests that cross-reactive memory joined in. Later expanders leaned toward CD4+, whereas clones contracting from day 15 to 85 were balanced CD4/CD8.

V was pared by 3 bases and J by 4 bases, with 16 bases between. This CDR3 is built from 15 residues. Germline CDR1 reads SGHRS; CDR2 reads YFSETQ. In its sample, this clonotype was seen a few times. The target antigen is unknown. From 5'RACE with constant-segment primers came TCR alpha and TCR beta cDNA libraries that carried sample barcodes and UMIs. Via MiXCR, TCRdb re-called the 5' RACE reads, giving one row per CDR3 protein. The sample carries some 350,000 distinct CDR3 sequences, about 16% recorded once. This TCR derives from a man younger than 35 who had mild COVID-19 (a few samples of this study predate the infection). Cell type and time point are not known. The chain joins TRBV5-1 to TRBJ1-2; D is possibly TRBD1 (6 bases). The sample taken for sequencing was PBMCs or a T cell subset sorted from them (not recorded which). CDR3 in DNA: TGCGCCAGCAGCTCCGGGACACCTACTCCCTATGGCTACACCTTC. It codes for CASSSGTPTPYGYTF.